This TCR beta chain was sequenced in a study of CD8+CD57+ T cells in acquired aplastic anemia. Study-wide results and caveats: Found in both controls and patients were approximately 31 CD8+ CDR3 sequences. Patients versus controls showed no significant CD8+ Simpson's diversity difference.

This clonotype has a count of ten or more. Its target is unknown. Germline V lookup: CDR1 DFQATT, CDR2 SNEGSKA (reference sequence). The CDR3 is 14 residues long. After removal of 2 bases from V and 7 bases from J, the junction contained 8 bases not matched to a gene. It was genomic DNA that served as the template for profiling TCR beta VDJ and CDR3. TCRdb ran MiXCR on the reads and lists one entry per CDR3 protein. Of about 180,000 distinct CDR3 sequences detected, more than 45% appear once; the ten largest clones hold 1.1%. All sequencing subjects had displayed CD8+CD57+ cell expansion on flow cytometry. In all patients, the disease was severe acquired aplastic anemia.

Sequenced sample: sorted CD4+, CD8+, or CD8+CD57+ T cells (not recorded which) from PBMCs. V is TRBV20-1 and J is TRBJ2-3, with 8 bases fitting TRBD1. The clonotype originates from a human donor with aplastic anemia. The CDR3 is CSARPAQGANTQYF. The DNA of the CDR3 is TGCAGTGCTAGACCGGCGCAGGGGGCGAATACGCAGTATTTT.